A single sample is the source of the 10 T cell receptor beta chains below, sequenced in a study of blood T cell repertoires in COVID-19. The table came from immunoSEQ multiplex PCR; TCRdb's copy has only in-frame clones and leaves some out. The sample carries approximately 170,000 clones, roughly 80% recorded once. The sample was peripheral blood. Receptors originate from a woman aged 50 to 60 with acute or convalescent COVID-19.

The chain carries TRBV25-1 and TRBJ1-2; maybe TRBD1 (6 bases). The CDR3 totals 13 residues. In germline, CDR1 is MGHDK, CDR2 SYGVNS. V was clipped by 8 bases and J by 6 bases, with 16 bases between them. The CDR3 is CASRRGRFDGYTF. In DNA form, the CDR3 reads TGTGCCAGCCGCAGGGGAAGGTTCGATGGCTACACCTTC.

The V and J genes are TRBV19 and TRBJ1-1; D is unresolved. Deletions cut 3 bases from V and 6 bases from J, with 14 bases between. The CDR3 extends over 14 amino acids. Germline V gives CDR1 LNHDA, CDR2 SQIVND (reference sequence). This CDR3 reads CASSINVAGSEAFF. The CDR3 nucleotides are TGTGCCAGTAGTATTAACGTCGCAGGCTCTGAAGCTTTCTTT.

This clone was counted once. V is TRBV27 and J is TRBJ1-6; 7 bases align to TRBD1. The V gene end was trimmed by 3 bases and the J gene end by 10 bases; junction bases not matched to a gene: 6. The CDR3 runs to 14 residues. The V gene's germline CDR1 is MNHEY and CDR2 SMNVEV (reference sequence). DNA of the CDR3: TGTGCCAGCAGTTTGACAGGGATGAACTCACCCCTCCACTTT. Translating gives CASSLTGMNSPLHF.

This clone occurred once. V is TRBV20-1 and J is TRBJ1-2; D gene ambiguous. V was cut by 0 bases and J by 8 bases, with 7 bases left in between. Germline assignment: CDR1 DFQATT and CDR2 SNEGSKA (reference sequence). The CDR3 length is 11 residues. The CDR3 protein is CSARDGPGYTF. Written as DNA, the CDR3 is TGCAGTGCTAGAGATGGGCCGGGCTACACCTTC.

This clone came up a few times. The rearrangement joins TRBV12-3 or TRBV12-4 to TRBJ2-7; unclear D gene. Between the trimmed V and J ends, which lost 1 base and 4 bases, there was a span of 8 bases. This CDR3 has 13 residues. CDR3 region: CASSLGPRYEQYF. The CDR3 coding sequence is TGTGCCAGCAGTTTAGGCCCGAGATACGAGCAGTACTTC.

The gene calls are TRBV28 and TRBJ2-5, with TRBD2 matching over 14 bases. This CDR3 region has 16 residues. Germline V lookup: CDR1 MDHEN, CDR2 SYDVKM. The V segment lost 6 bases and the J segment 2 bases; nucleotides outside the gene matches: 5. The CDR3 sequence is CASRLGLAGGQETQYF. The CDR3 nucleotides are TGTGCCAGCAGACTTGGACTAGCGGGAGGTCAAGAGACCCAGTACTTC.

The CDR3 spells CASGSSSGRGTQYF. The DNA for the CDR3 is TGTGCCAGCGGGTCGTCTAGCGGTCGGGGGACGCAGTATTTT. V gene TRBV28 combines with J gene TRBJ2-3, with 7 bases identical to TRBD2. This CDR3 contains 14 residues. The germline CDR1 and CDR2 sequences are MDHEN and SYDVKM. The V and J ends lost 8 bases and 9 bases, in that order; junction bases with no gene match: 14.

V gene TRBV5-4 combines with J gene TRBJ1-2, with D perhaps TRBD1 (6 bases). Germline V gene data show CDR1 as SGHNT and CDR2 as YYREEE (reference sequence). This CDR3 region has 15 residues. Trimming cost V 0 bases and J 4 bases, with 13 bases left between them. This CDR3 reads CASSLASGQPYGYTF. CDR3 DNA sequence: TGTGCCAGCAGCTTGGCCTCGGGACAACCCTATGGCTACACCTTC. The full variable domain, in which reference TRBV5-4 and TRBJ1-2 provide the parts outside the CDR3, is ETGVTQSPTHLIKTRGQQVTLRCSSQSGHNTVSWYQQALGQGPQFIFQYYREEENGRGNFPPRFSGLQFPNYSSELNVNALELDDSALYLCASSLASGQPYGYTFGSGTRLTVV.

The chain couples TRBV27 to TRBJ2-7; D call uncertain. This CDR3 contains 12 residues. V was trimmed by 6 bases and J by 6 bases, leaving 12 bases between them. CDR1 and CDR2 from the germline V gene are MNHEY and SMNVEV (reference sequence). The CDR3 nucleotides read TGTGCCAGCAGGTCAGGTTTTTCCGAGCAGTACTTC. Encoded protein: CASRSGFSEQYF.

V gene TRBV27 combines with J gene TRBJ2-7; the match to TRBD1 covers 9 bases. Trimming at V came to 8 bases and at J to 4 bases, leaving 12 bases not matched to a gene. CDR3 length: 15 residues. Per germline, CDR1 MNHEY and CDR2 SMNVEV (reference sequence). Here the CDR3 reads CASRSPGTGTYEQYF. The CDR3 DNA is TGTGCCAGCCGCTCACCCGGGACAGGGACGTACGAGCAGTACTTC.